Included here is one TCR beta chain sequence, with context. The antigen is not known. Regarding donors, all were healthy bone marrow donors. These data belong to a study of cytomegalovirus exposure and HLA in healthy donors. Study summary: An early release of data contained about 85 million unique TCRs, which came from HLA-typed donors. Study results and caveats: One later analysis reportedly identified an Asian-associated ancestry cluster that showed fewer N-insertions than the approximately 670-donor mean. What TCR beta sequences reportedly achieved was accurate prediction of HLA-A and HLA-B alleles in most subjects.

CDR3 length: 15 amino acids. CDR1 and CDR2 from the germline V gene are MNHNS and SASEGT. V shed 10 bases and J shed 4 bases, with 20 bases lying between them. PCR used 60 Vbeta primers and 13 Jbeta primers. The protocol was immunoSEQ multiplex PCR, while the TCRdb copy is restricted to in-frame clones and leaves out a portion. The sample includes over 100,000 clones, roughly 74% seen only once; the top ten take approximately 7%. V is TRBV6-1 and J is TRBJ1-5; TRBD1 is a possible D gene (5 bases). Sequencing was performed on PBMCs. The TCR was taken from a middle-aged man in good health and CMV-seropositive. The CDR3 region is CATGVGAGGNQPQHF. CDR3 DNA: TGTGCCACGGGGGTAGGGGCGGGAGGGAATCAGCCCCAGCATTTT.